This T cell receptor beta chain was recorded in a study of T-cell reconstitution after alpha-beta-depleted transplantation in children. Library preparation (for TCRbeta) was performed with unique molecular identifiers. From the PCR reads, TCRdb called clonotypes with MiXCR, one entry per CDR3 protein. The data contain 75,000 to 100,000 distinct CDR3 sequences, 7% to 10% of them singletons. This clonotype appeared many times. The V gene's germline CDR1 is DFQATT and CDR2 SNEGSKA (reference sequence). Losses at the gene ends were 3 bases for V and 7 bases for J; bases not matched to a gene: 15. CDR3 length equals 18 residues.

The material sequenced was PBMCs from the stem cell graft donor, taken from the stem cell graft. This receptor was obtained from a human donor who donated a stem cell graft to a child with congenital amegakaryocytic thrombocytopenia. The chain uses TRBV20-1 and TRBJ1-4; 12 bases match TRBD1. CDR3 in DNA: TGCAGTGCTAGCGAGCTCGGGGGACAGGGGGCGCGGGGTGAAAAACTGTTTTTT. Translating gives CSASELGGQGARGEKLFF.